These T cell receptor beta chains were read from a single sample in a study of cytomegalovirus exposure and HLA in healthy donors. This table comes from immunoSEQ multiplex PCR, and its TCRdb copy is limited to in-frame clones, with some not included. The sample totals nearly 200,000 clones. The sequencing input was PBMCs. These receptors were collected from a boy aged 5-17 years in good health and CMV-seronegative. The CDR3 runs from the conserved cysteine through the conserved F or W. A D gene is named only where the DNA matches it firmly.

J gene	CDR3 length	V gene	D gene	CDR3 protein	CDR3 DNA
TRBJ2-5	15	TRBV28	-	CATSPTGGRLETQYF	TGTGCCACTTCACCAACAGGTGGGCGGTTAGAGACCCAGTACTTC
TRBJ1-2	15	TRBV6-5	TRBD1	CASSTGQVVLHGYTF	TGTGCCAGCAGTACCGGACAGGTCGTTTTACATGGCTACACCTTC
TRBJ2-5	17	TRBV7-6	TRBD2	CASSQGLAGGLQETQYF	TGTGCCAGCAGCCAGGGACTAGCGGGGGGATTACAAGAGACCCAGTACTTC
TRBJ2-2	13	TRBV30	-	CAWSVVNTGELFF	TGTGCCTGGAGTGTCGTGAACACCGGGGAGCTGTTTTTT
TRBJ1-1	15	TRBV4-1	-	CASSQGRTDTTEAFF	TGCGCCAGCAGCCAAGGGAGGACAGACACCACTGAAGCTTTCTTT
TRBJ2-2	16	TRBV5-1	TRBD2	CASSWDTSGGTGELFF	TGCGCCAGCAGCTGGGATACTAGCGGGGGAACCGGGGAGCTGTTTTTT
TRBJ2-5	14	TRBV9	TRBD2	CASSASGVQETQYF	TGTGCCAGCAGCGCTAGCGGGGTCCAAGAGACCCAGTACTTC
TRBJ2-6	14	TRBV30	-	CAWRIERGANVLTF	TGTGCCTGGAGGATTGAGCGTGGGGCCAACGTCCTGACTTTC
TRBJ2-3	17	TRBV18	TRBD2	CASSPFRAAGATDTQYF	TGTGCCAGCTCACCCTTTAGGGCAGCGGGGGCCACAGATACGCAGTATTTT
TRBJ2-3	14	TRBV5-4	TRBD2	CASSLAGGTDTQYF	TGTGCCAGCAGCTTGGCGGGGGGTACAGATACGCAGTATTTT
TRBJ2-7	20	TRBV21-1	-	CASSDLSRDISPKILFEQYF	TGTGCCAGCAGCGATTTATCCCGGGACATAAGCCCGAAGATCCTATTCGAGCAGTACTTC
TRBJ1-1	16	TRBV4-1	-	CASQRGPGATNTEAFF	TGCGCCAGCCAGCGGGGACCGGGAGCGACGAACACTGAAGCTTTCTTT
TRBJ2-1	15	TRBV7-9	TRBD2	CASSLTSAEVDEQFF	TGTGCCAGCAGCTTAACTAGCGCCGAGGTCGATGAGCAGTTCTTC
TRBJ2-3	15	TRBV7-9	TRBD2	CASSSGLAATDTQYF	TGTGCCAGCAGCTCAGGACTAGCGGCCACAGATACGCAGTATTTT
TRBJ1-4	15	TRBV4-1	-	CASSQSMATNEKLFF	TGCGCCAGCAGCCAATCTATGGCAACTAATGAAAAACTGTTTTTT
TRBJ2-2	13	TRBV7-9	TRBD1	CASSPGTGGELFF	TGTGCCAGCAGCCCTGGGACAGGCGGGGAGCTGTTTTTT
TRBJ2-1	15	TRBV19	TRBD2	CASTTTSGGRNEQFF	TGTGCCAGTACCACGACTAGCGGGGGGCGAAATGAGCAGTTCTTC
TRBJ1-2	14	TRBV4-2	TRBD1	CASSHPDRDDGYTF	TGTGCCAGCAGCCACCCCGACAGGGATGACGGCTACACCTTC
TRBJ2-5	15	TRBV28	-	CASSLSAGAQETQYF	TGTGCCAGCAGTTTATCGGCGGGGGCCCAAGAGACCCAGTACTTC
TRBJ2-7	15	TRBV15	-	CATSRDATVTVEQYF	TGTGCCACCAGCAGAGATGCGACAGTGACGGTCGAGCAGTACTTC
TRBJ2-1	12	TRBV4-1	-	CASSQDTGGEFF	TGCGCCAGCAGCCAAGATACGGGGGGCGAGTTCTTC
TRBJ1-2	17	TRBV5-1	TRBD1	CASSLGRDREYNYGYTF	TGCGCCAGCAGCTTGGGCCGGGACAGGGAATATAACTATGGCTACACCTTC